What follows are 7 T cell receptor beta chains derived from one specimen sequenced in a study of Ad26.COV2.S vaccination and SARS-CoV-2 variants. Profiling relied on immunoSEQ multiplex PCR, and the TCRdb table lists in-frame clones only, not all of them. The sample gives over 110,000 clones, 86% of which show up once; around 5.1% is in the top ten. Material: peripheral blood, obtained after recovery from COVID-19. The receptors were gathered from a human donor who had recovered from COVID-19.

The rearrangement joins TRBV6-5 to TRBJ1-2; D call uncertain. Germline V CDR1 and CDR2: MNHEY, SVGAGI. Trimming removed 6 bases at V and 7 bases at J, with 12 bases between. CDR3 size: 12 residues. DNA of the CDR3: TGTGCCAGCAGCGGCAGTCTGGGTGGCTACACCTTC. Translated, it gives CASSGSLGGYTF.

The chain is built from TRBV14 and TRBJ2-7; maybe TRBD1 (8 bases). Trimming left V 5 bases short and J 9 bases short, with 23 bases between. From germline, CDR1 is SGHDN and CDR2 FVKESK. This CDR3 comprises 15 residues. The CDR3 nucleotides read TGTGCCAGCAGCTCGGTCGGGACAGGCGGGAGATGGCAGTACTTC. It specifies CASSSVGTGGRWQYF.

The chain is built from TRBV7-2 and TRBJ2-1; a possible D gene is TRBD1 (7 bases). The germline gives CDR1 SGHTA, CDR2 FQGNSA. The CDR3 has 17 residues. The V end was cut by 1 base, the J end by 5 bases, with 18 bases between. The CDR3 bases are TGTGCCAGCAGCTTAGTACCCCGACAGGGAGGACACAATGAGCAGTTCTTC. Translation gives CASSLVPRQGGHNEQFF.

The chain carries TRBV28 and TRBJ2-1; D uncertain. V was clipped by 1 base and J by 7 bases, with 8 bases between them. Germline CDR1 is MDHEN and CDR2 is SYDVKM. This CDR3 is 13 amino acids long. CDR3 nucleotides: TGTGCCAGCAGTTTATCCGCTAATAATGAGCAGTTCTTC. Translated, it gives CASSLSANNEQFF.

The V and J genes are TRBV5-4 and TRBJ2-1; D not resolved. Trimming took 4 bases from V and 4 from J, leaving 9 bases between them. The CDR3 has 13 amino acids. Germline V lookup: CDR1 SGHNT, CDR2 YYREEE (reference sequence). CDR3 in amino acids: CASSPPAYNEQFF. The CDR3 region has the DNA TGTGCCAGCAGCCCACCCGCATACAATGAGCAGTTCTTC.

The rearrangement links TRBV9 to TRBJ1-5, with 7 positions matching TRBD1. V gave up 5 bases and J gave up 4 bases; unmatched junction bases: 9. The CDR3 contains 15 residues. Looked up from germline, CDR1 is SGDLS and CDR2 is YYNGEE. CDR3 residues: CASSVTGRKNQPQHF. The CDR3 DNA follows: TGTGCCAGCAGTGTGACAGGGAGAAAGAATCAGCCCCAGCATTTT.

This clone was seen only a few times. This chain uses TRBV7-9 with TRBJ2-2; no definite D call. The V gene lost 6 bases and the J gene lost 6 bases, with 11 bases spanning the gap. Germline CDR1 reads SEHNR; CDR2 reads FQNEAQ (reference sequence). The CDR3 runs 13 residues. The CDR3 sequence is CASSGVWSGELFF. The CDR3, as DNA: TGTGCCAGCAGTGGGGTCTGGTCCGGGGAGCTGTTTTTT.